The 23 T cell receptor beta chains below all came from one sample that was sequenced in a study of PD-1 blockade in classical Hodgkin lymphoma. Only in-frame clones appear in the TCRdb table, and some are missing; sequencing was by immunoSEQ multiplex PCR. The profile shows 35,000 to 50,000 clones, roughly 69% of them singletons. Time point given: cycle 4 day 1 (C4D1), after more than 5 weeks of nivolumab. Every patient relapsed after autologous stem cell transplantation, and brentuximab vedotin exposure varied. The starting material was peripheral blood mononuclear cells (PBMCs), obtained before the fourth cycle of nivolumab. These receptors were obtained from a human donor with classical Hodgkin lymphoma.

The chain employs TRBV6-6 and TRBJ1-1; 9 bases agree with TRBD1. With V trimmed by 0 bases and J by 4 bases, 3 bases remained unmatched. CDR1 is MNHNY and CDR2 is SVGAGI in the germline V gene (reference sequence). The CDR3 loop spans 15 amino acids. The CDR3 is CASSYSGTGSTEAFF. The CDR3 nucleotides are TGTGCCAGCAGTTACTCCGGGACAGGGAGCACTGAAGCTTTCTTT.

This clone is termed medium-sized. The rearrangement uses TRBV4-1 and TRBJ1-6, with D unclear. In germline, CDR1 is MGHRA, CDR2 YSYEKL. Trimming left V 2 bases short and J 2 bases short, with 10 bases between. The CDR3 has 16 amino acids. CDR3: CASSQTDGPYNSPLHF. CDR3 in DNA: TGCGCCAGCAGCCAAACGGACGGACCCTATAATTCACCCCTCCACTTT.

The chain couples TRBV7-3 to TRBJ2-7, with no clear D. V lost 1 base and J 1 base, leaving 8 bases between the germline ends. This CDR3 contains 14 residues. The germline gives CDR1 SGHTA, CDR2 FQGTGA. CDR3 coding DNA: TGTGCCAGCAGCTTAATCCCCCTGTCCTACGAGCAGTACTTC. Protein sequence: CASSLIPLSYEQYF.

The chain recombines TRBV7-3 with TRBJ2-3; D could derive from TRBD1 or TRBD2 (5 bases each). Germline CDR1 is SGHTA and CDR2 is FQGTGA. V gave up 5 bases and J gave up 0 bases, with 12 bases separating them. This CDR3 spans 15 amino acids. Written as DNA, the CDR3 is TGTGCCAGCAGCACCGGGACCCGTAGCACAGATACGCAGTATTTT. Translating it yields CASSTGTRSTDTQYF.

The chain is built from TRBV11-2 and TRBJ1-1, with D unresolved. V dropped 3 bases and J dropped 5 bases, with 7 bases sitting between them. Looked up from germline, CDR1 is SGHAT and CDR2 is FQNNGV. This CDR3 region has 12 residues. The CDR3 protein is CASSFPGTEAFF. DNA of the CDR3: TGTGCCAGCAGCTTTCCGGGGACTGAAGCTTTCTTT.

This clone has a single count. The chain employs TRBV21-1 and TRBJ2-1; the D segment call TRBD1 is taken from the table without a DNA check. TRBV21-1 is designated a pseudogene. The CDR3 totals 12 residues. The CDR3 here is CASSIQGWEQFF. Here the CDR3 DNA reads TGTGCCAGCAGCATACAGGGCTGGGAGCAGTTCTTC.

This chain links TRBV5-4 with TRBJ2-3, with D possibly matching TRBD1 (6 bases). The CDR3 loop spans 13 amino acids. V was cut by 2 bases and J by 6 bases, with 10 bases left in between. CDR1 and CDR2 from the germline V gene are SGHNT and YYREEE (reference sequence). The DNA for the CDR3 is TGTGCCAGCAGCTTAGACAGGCGGGATACGCAGTATTTT. Its translation: CASSLDRRDTQYF.

Comment on this clone: The conserved closing phenylalanine or tryptophan is absent in this CDR3, likely reflecting a read error. The rearrangement links TRBV7-9 to TRBJ1-6; possibly TRBD1 for D (6 bases). Between the trimmed V and J ends, which lost 5 bases and 9 bases, there was a span of 14 bases. The germline V gene has CDR1 SEHNR and CDR2 FQNEAQ (reference sequence). The CDR3 length is 14 residues. This CDR3 is CASSIQGGGSPLHL. CDR3 nucleotides: TGTGCCAGCAGCATCCAGGGAGGGGGTTCACCCCTCCACCTT.

A few counts support this clone. Here the CDR3 reads CASSVNRGNQPQHF. CDR3 bases: TGTGCCAGTAGTGTAAACAGGGGCAATCAGCCCCAGCATTTT. The J gene is TRBJ1-5, the V gene TRBV19, with TRBD1 as a possible D gene (6 bases). Germline-derived CDR1 and CDR2 are LNHDA and SQIVND (reference sequence). Trimming pared 5 bases from V and 2 bases from J, leaving 10 bases between. This CDR3 contains 14 residues.

The chain combines TRBV28 with TRBJ2-1, with D perhaps matching TRBD2 (6 bases). CDR1 and CDR2 (germline): MDHEN, SYDVKM. Trimming cost V 4 bases and J 4 bases, with 11 bases left between them. This CDR3 is 14 amino acids long. CDR3 amino acids: CASSSRLGYNEQFF. CDR3 bases: TGTGCCAGCAGTTCCCGACTAGGATACAATGAGCAGTTCTTC. Full variable domain (outside the CDR3, taken from reference TRBV28 and TRBJ2-1): DVKVTQSSRYLVKRTGEKVFLECVQDMDHENMFWYRQDPGLGLRLIYFSYDVKMKEKGDIPEGYSVSREKKERFSLILESASTNQTSMYLCASSSRLGYNEQFFGPGTRLTVL.

This chain joins TRBV7-9 and TRBJ1-1, with TRBD1 matching 8 bases. Germline CDR1 reads SEHNR; CDR2 reads FQNEAQ (reference sequence). The trim removed 1 base at V and 4 bases at J, leaving 2 bases unmatched. The CDR3 loop spans 14 amino acids. The CDR3 spells CASSLVQGVTEAFF. In DNA, the CDR3 is TGTGCCAGCAGCTTAGTACAGGGGGTCACTGAAGCTTTCTTT.

This clone was counted only a few times. The rearrangement joins TRBV6-5 to TRBJ2-2; D ambiguous. This CDR3 comprises 13 residues. Germline CDR1 is MNHEY and CDR2 is SVGAGI. Trimming pared 5 bases from V and 5 bases from J, leaving 9 bases between. CDR3 sequence: CASSVESTGELFF. The CDR3 region has the DNA TGTGCCAGCAGTGTGGAGAGTACCGGGGAGCTGTTTTTT.

As to this clone: This sequence is one base from a far larger clone and is likely a read error. V usage is TRBV7-3 and J usage is TRBJ1-5; no firm D call. Germline V lookup: CDR1 SGHTA, CDR2 FQGTGA. V was shortened by 2 bases and J by 0 bases, with 2 bases between the two germline ends. The CDR3 has 13 residues. The DNA for the CDR3 is TGTGCCAGCAGCTTAGATAGCAATCAGCCCCAGCATTTT. This translates into CASSLDSNQPQHF.

This clone has just a few counts. This sequence joins TRBV27 and TRBJ2-7; D unclear. The CDR3 contains 12 residues. The germline V and J ends were trimmed by 6 bases and 6 bases, with 12 bases remaining between them. The germline V gene encodes CDR1 MNHEY and CDR2 SMNVEV (reference sequence). Written as DNA, the CDR3 is TGTGCCAGCAGAGGCGGTATCGGCGAGCAGTACTTC. Translating gives CASRGGIGEQYF.

The CDR3 nucleotides are TGTGCCAGCCGCCACCCGGCTACCTACGAGCAGTACTTC. It is translated as CASRHPATYEQYF. The chain carries TRBV25-1 and TRBJ2-7, with D uncertain. CDR3 size: 13 residues. Trimming left V 8 bases short and J 2 bases short, with 13 bases between. Germline V lookup: CDR1 MGHDK, CDR2 SYGVNS.

This clone turned up a few times. CDR3 in DNA: TGTGCCAGCAGTTCGGGGTGGGACAATCAGCCCCAGCATTTT. It yields the protein CASSSGWDNQPQHF. This sequence joins TRBV6-6 and TRBJ1-5; no firm D call. Germline V CDR1 and CDR2: MNHNY, SVGAGI (reference sequence). Deletions cut 4 bases from V and 3 bases from J, with 10 bases between. The CDR3 runs 14 residues.

The gene calls are TRBV10-3 and TRBJ2-1, with 10 bases matching TRBD2. The CDR3 length is 17 residues. The V and J ends lost 6 bases and 9 bases, in that order; junction bases with no gene match: 17. Germline V lookup: CDR1 ENHRY, CDR2 SYGVKD. CDR3 sequence: CAISTILLAGPRGEQFF. CDR3 bases: TGTGCCATCAGCACCATCCTACTAGCGGGACCGAGGGGTGAGCAGTTCTTC.

Relative to its sample, this clone is medium-sized. The chain couples TRBV30 to TRBJ2-7; D is ambiguous. Germline CDR1 GTSNPN, CDR2 SVGIG (reference sequence). Trimming removed 2 bases at V and 3 bases at J, with 11 bases between. This CDR3 has 13 residues. In DNA, the CDR3 is TGTGCCTGGAGTAGTATAGACCTCTACGAGCAGTACTTC. It specifies CAWSSIDLYEQYF. The full variable domain, rest sourced from reference TRBV30 and TRBJ2-7, is SQTIHQWPATLVQPVGSPLSLECTVEGTSNPNLYWYRQAAGRGLQLLFYSVGIGQISSEVPQNLSASRPQDRQFILSSKKLLLSDSGFYLCAWSSIDLYEQYFGPGTRLTVT.

The table lists this clone with many counts. The chain combines TRBV19 with TRBJ1-2, with D maybe TRBD1 (5 bases). Germline lookup yields CDR1 LNHDA and CDR2 SQIVND (reference sequence). The length of the CDR3 is 15 residues. Trimming removed 7 bases at V and 0 bases at J, with 15 bases between. CDR3 sequence (DNA): TGTGCCAGTAAGGGGACGAAGGGAGCTAACTATGGCTACACCTTC. Translated: CASKGTKGANYGYTF.

The V and J genes are TRBV11-2 and TRBJ2-5; D not certain. The CDR3 is made up of 12 amino acids. V lost 1 base and J lost 5, with 5 bases in between. The V gene's germline CDR1 is SGHAT and CDR2 FQNNGV. CDR3 protein: CASSLAGETQYF. The CDR3 region has the DNA TGTGCCAGCAGCTTAGCAGGCGAGACCCAGTACTTC. Drawing the rest from reference TRBV11-2 and TRBJ2-5, the complete variable domain is EAGVAQSPRYKIIEKRQSVAFWCNPISGHATLYWYQQILGQGPKLLIQFQNNGVVDDSQLPKDRFSAERLKGVDSTLKIQPAKLEDSAVYLCASSLAGETQYFGPGTRLLVL.

Many counts were recorded for this clone. CDR3: CASRLWGGNTEAFF. In nucleotides, the CDR3 is TGTGCCAGTAGACTCTGGGGAGGGAACACTGAAGCTTTCTTT. The V gene is TRBV19, the J gene TRBJ1-1; D call uncertain. CDR1 LNHDA and CDR2 SQIVND come from the germline V gene (reference sequence). Trimming took 6 bases from V and 1 from J, leaving 12 bases between them. CDR3 length: 14 residues.

The chain employs TRBV5-4 and TRBJ2-3, with D unclear. V was shortened by 2 bases and J by 5 bases, with 6 bases between the two germline ends. Germline loops: CDR1 SGHNT, CDR2 YYREEE (reference sequence). The length of the CDR3 is 12 residues. The CDR3 loop reads CASSLGGDTQYF. CDR3 DNA sequence: TGTGCCAGCAGCTTAGGTGGAGATACGCAGTATTTT.

This rearrangement joins TRBV5-1 to TRBJ2-5; 8 bases match TRBD1. The CDR3 runs 17 residues. Per germline, CDR1 SGHRS and CDR2 YFSETQ. V lost 0 bases and J lost 1; bases outside the gene matches: 8. In DNA form, the CDR3 reads TGCGCCAGCAGCTTGGGGGTTGGAGACAGGGGCCAAGAGACCCAGTACTTC. Encoded protein: CASSLGVGDRGQETQYF. Full variable domain (remainder filled in from reference TRBV5-1 and TRBJ2-5): KAGVTQTPRYLIKTRGQQVTLSCSPISGHRSVSWYQQTPGQGLQFLFEYFSETQRNKGNFPGRFSGRQFSNSRSEMNVSTLELGDSALYLCASSLGVGDRGQETQYFGPGTRLLVL.